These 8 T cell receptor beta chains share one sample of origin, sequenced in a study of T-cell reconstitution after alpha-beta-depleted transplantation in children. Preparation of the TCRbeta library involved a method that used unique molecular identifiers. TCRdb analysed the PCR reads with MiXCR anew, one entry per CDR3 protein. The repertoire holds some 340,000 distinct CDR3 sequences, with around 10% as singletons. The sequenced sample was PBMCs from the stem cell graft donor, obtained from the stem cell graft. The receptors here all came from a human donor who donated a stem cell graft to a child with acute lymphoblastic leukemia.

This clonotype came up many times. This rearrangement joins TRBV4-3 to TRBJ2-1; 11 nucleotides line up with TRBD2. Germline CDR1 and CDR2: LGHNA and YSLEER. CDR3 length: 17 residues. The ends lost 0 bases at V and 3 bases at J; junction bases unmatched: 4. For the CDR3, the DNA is TGCGCCAGCAGCCAAGATCTAACTAGCGGGAGCTACAATGAGCAGTTCTTC. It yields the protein CASSQDLTSGSYNEQFF.

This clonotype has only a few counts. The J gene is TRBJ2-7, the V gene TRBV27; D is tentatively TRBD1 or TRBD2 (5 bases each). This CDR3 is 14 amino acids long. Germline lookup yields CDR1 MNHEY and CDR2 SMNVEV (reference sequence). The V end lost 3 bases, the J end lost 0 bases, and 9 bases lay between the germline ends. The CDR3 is CASSFGDGSYEQYF. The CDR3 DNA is TGTGCCAGCAGTTTCGGGGACGGCTCCTACGAGCAGTACTTC.

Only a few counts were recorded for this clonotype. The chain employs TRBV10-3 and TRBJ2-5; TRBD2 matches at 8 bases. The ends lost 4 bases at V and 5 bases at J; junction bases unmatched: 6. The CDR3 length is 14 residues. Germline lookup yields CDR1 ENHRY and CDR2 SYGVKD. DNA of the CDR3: TGTGCCATCAGTGGGACGGGAGGGCAGGAGACCCAGTACTTC. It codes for CAISGTGGQETQYF.

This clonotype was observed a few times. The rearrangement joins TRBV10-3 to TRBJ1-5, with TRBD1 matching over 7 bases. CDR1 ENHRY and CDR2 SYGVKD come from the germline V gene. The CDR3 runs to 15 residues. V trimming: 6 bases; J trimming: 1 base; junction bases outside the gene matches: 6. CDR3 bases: TGTGCCATCAGCTCCGGGACAGTAAGCAATCAGCCCCAGCATTTT. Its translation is CAISSGTVSNQPQHF.

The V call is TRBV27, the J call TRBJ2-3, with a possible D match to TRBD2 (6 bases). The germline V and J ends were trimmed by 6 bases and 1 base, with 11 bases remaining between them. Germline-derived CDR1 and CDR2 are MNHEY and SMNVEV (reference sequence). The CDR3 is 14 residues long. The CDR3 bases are TGTGCCAGCAGAAAGGAGGGGCGCACAGATACGCAGTATTTT. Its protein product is CASRKEGRTDTQYF.

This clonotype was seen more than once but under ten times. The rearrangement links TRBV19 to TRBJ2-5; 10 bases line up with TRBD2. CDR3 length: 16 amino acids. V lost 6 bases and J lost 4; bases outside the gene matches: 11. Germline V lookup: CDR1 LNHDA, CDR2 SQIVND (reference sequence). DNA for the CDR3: TGTGCCAGTAGCCCGACTAGGAGCGGGAGGGGAGAGACCCAGTACTTC. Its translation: CASSPTRSGRGETQYF.

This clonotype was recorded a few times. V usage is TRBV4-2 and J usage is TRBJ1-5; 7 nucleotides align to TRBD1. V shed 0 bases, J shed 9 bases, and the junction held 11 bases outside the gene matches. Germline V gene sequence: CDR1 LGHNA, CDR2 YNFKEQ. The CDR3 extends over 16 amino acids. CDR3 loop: CASSQDHSGGSWPQHF. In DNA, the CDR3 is TGTGCCAGCAGCCAAGATCACTCAGGGGGATCATGGCCCCAGCATTTT.

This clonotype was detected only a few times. Here the CDR3 DNA reads TGTGCCAGCAGCTTAGTAGCGGTGAGCTCCTACGAGCAGTACTTC. It codes for CASSLVAVSSYEQYF. The V call is TRBV13, the J call TRBJ2-7, with a weak D call TRBD2 (6 bases). CDR1 PRHDT and CDR2 FYEKMQ come from the germline V gene (reference sequence). The CDR3 is 15 amino acids. V dropped 1 base and J dropped 0 bases, with 10 bases sitting between them.